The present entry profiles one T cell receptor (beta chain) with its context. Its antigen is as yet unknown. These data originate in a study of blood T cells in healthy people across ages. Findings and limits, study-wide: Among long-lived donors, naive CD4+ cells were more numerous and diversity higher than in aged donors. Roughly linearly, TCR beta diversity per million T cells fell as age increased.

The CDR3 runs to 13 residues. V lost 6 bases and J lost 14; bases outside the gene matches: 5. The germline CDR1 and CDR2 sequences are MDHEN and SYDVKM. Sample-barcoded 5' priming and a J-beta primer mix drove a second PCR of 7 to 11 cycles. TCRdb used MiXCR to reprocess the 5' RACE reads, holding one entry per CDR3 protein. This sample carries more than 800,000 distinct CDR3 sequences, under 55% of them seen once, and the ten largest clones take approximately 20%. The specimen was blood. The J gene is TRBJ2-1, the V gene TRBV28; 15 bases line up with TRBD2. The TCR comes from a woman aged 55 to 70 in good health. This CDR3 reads CASRTGTSGRKFF. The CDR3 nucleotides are TGTGCCAGCAGGACGGGGACTAGCGGGAGGAAGTTCTTC.